This section outlines one T cell receptor (beta chain) sequence together with its context. Its antigen has not been determined. No much larger clone exists at a distance of one base, and base qualities are not known. Trimmed from V: 0 bases; trimmed from J: 7 bases; junction bases lacking a gene match: 14. Sequences SGHNT (CDR1) and YENEEA (CDR2) are obtained from the germline V gene. The CDR3 runs 18 amino acids, cysteine and phenylalanine included. Here the CDR3 DNA is all that survives: 54 bases in frame from base 1. This record belongs to a study of blood T cell repertoires in COVID-19 (dated by TCRdb to about 2020). In terms of the full investigation: The collaborator samples originated in the United States, Italy and Spain and spanned the acute and convalescent phases of COVID-19. Where available, HLA class I and class II types were taken from metadata supplied by the sample provider and were not determined by assay-based typing. The material from the prospective study consisted of cDNA or gDNA derived from T cells, B-cell-depleted T cells, or PBMCs. The repertoires were made available in a free public database intended to serve as a resource for research on the immune response to SARS-CoV-2. Sample metadata almost always included a de-identified subject ID, COVID-19 status, age in years and sex. Samples were obtained from the ongoing ImmuneRACE study (first 160 participants) and from approximately 1,200 subjects provided by 6 global collaborators. The dataset comprised deeply sampled blood TCRbeta repertoires from subjects exposed to, actively infected with, or recovered from COVID-19. Broader findings and caveats from the paper: How much clinical and demographic metadata was included differed by source and by participant, and the metadata was provided uncurated.

Samples from volunteer blood donors who had recovered from COVID-19 were contributed by a second Seattle source. Each collaborating institution followed its own protocols to collect whole blood in K2EDTA tubes. Collaborator samples were shipped for TCRbeta analysis as frozen whole blood, isolated PBMCs, or DNA extracted from either sample type. TCRbeta CDR3 regions were amplified from genomic DNA by means of the immunoSEQ Assay, a bias-controlled multiplex PCR. Processing in the source paper ran as follows. Within the assay, amplification of reference gene primers was used to estimate how many nucleated cells each sample contained. To quantify the absolute abundance of each unique TCRbeta CDR3 rearrangement, sequence reads were collapsed and filtered. For each sample, productive Simpson clonality was calculated as the square root of Simpson's diversity index across productive rearrangements. In TCRdb, the immuneACCESS table is reduced to in-frame sequences with V and J assigned. These tables do not hold every clone; where another copy was compared, an unresolved V gene accounts for under half, and the others remain unexplained. Clone size and the V and J calls come from that table; the DNA yielded D and trimming. The sample table contains more than 100,000 clones; only one count was recorded for almost 85% of them. The leading ten clones occupy around 13% of the sample.

This receptor was taken from a woman in her twenties or thirties who had recovered from COVID-19. The sequenced sample consisted of peripheral blood. This receptor chain uses TRBV11-3 and TRBJ2-1; 8 central nucleotides agree with TRBD1. The CDR3 reads CASSLELVGTGSFNEQFF. The DNA sequence is as follows: TGTGCCAGCAGCTTAGAATTAGTGGGGACAGGTAGTTTTAATGAGCAGTTCTTC. With the portions outside the CDR3 filled from the reference TRBV11-3 and TRBJ2-1 genes, the complete variable region becomes EAGVVQSPRYKIIEKKQPVAFWCNPISGHNTLYWYLQNLGQGPELLIRYENEEAVDDSQLPKDRFSAERLKGVDSTLKIQPAELGDSAVYLCASSLELVGTGSFNEQFFGPGTRLTVL.